This T cell receptor beta chain was recovered during a study of human T cells and chemical hapten exposure. General study points: Positively correlated with patch test score were the counts of PT1 expanded TCRs.

This clonotype was detected many times. The antigen remains unidentified. Time point meaning: patch test 1, 2 weeks after DPC sensitization. Treatment meaning: therapeutic diphenylcyclopropenone sensitization with weekly scalp DPC. Germline V CDR1 and CDR2: SEHNR, FQNEAQ (reference sequence). Trimming took off 3 bases at V and 6 bases at J, with 11 bases between the two ends. The CDR3 spans 13 residues. Each CDR3 protein gets one entry after TCRdb re-called the RACE reads with MiXCR. The repertoire consists of about 340,000 distinct CDR3 sequences, with roughly 6.9% occurring once and the leading ten covering less than 10%.

The starting material was whole blood, obtained in connection with sensitization to the hapten diphenylcyclopropenone (DPC). This TCR was sampled from a woman younger than 30 with alopecia areata. Some clones in this sample may be carry-over from other donors' samples. The rearrangement joins TRBV7-9 to TRBJ1-1; unclear D gene. The CDR3 loop is CASSFIDGSEAFF. The CDR3 DNA reads TGTGCCAGCAGCTTTATTGACGGTTCTGAAGCTTTCTTT. Full variable domain (remainder filled in from reference TRBV7-9 and TRBJ1-1): DTGVSQNPRHKITKRGQNVTFRCDPISEHNRLYWYRQTLGQGPEFLTYFQNEAQLEKSRLLSDRFSAERPKGSFSTLEIQRTEQGDSAMYLCASSFIDGSEAFFGQGTRLTVV.